This T cell receptor (beta chain) was sequenced for a study of identical twins. Broader study findings: The models systematically underestimated how much out-of-frame TCR alpha was shared in monozygotic twins.

For this clonotype: Its specificity is unknown.

TCRdb re-called the 5' RACE reads with MiXCR, one entry per CDR3 protein. The table lists about 1.7 million distinct CDR3 sequences, more than 30% of them singletons. J gave up 0 bases and V 6 bases, and 5 bases lay outside the gene matches. The CDR3 covers 15 residues. Per the germline V gene, CDR1 is KGHSH and CDR2 is LQKENI. Healthy Caucasians were all of the donors. The sequenced sample was cord blood. The chain joins TRBV18 to TRBJ1-5; 7 nucleotides line up with TRBD1. This TCR was sampled from a newborn girl in good health. This chain's CDR3 is CASSAGQASNQPQHF. DNA of the CDR3: TGTGCCAGCTCGGCCGGACAGGCTAGCAATCAGCCCCAGCATTTT.